Below are 5 T cell receptor beta chains sequenced from a single sample in a study of blood T cell repertoires in COVID-19 (dated by TCRdb to about 2020). Library preparation was by the immunoSEQ multiplex PCR assay. The clones in this table, taken by TCRdb from immuneACCESS, are in-frame only. Not every clone is retained; where verified, under half of the shortfall comes from an unresolved V gene, and the cause of the rest is unknown. This sample lists approximately 69,000 clones; around 91% were detected once. The ten largest make up about 5% of the sample. The sequenced sample was peripheral blood. These receptors were obtained from a man aged 50 to 60 with acute or convalescent COVID-19.

The genes are TRBV3-1 (or the pseudogene TRBV3-2) and TRBJ1-5; D uncertain. Germline V gives CDR1 LGHDT, CDR2 YNNKEL (reference sequence). The V gene lost 1 base and the J gene lost 4 bases, with 11 bases spanning the gap. The CDR3 loop spans 15 amino acids. As DNA, the CDR3 is TGTGCCAGCAGCCAAGGTCGTAGTCGTAATCAGCCCCAGCATTTT. Its protein is CASSQGRSRNQPQHF.

This chain connects TRBV5-1 to TRBJ2-3; TRBD2 matches 8 bases. Germline-derived CDR1 and CDR2 are SGHRS and YFSETQ. The junction had 9 bases not matched to a gene; V was cut back by 6 bases and J by 3 bases. The CDR3 runs 15 residues. CDR3 coding DNA: TGCGCCAGCACTCTAGCGGGTCAGGAGACAGATACGCAGTATTTT. Translated, it gives CASTLAGQETDTQYF.

The chain links TRBV6-2 or TRBV6-3 to TRBJ1-1; 10 bases map to TRBD1. The CDR3 covers 14 residues. Trimming removed 4 bases from V and 3 bases from J; junction bases left unmatched: 2. From germline, CDR1 is MNHEY and CDR2 SVGEGT. In nucleotides, the CDR3 is TGTGCCAGCAGTTGGGACAGGGGCCACACTGAAGCTTTCTTT. It yields the protein CASSWDRGHTEAFF.

This clone appeared once. The chain recombines TRBV6-2 or TRBV6-3 with TRBJ2-2, with 7 bases lining up with TRBD2. Unmatched junction bases numbered 7, after V lost 1 base and J lost 2 bases. The CDR3 extends over 17 amino acids. Germline V CDR1 and CDR2: MNHEY, SVGEGT. Here the CDR3 reads CASSYYPAGPNTGELFF. CDR3 nucleotides: TGTGCCAGCAGTTACTACCCAGCGGGACCCAACACCGGGGAGCTGTTTTTT.

The V call is TRBV18, the J call TRBJ2-1; 12 nucleotides line up with TRBD2. Per germline, CDR1 KGHSH and CDR2 LQKENI. V shed 8 bases and J 0 bases; nucleotides not matched to a gene: 8. The length of the CDR3 is 17 residues. CDR3 nucleotides: TGTGCCAGCACGACTAGCGGGAGATCAAGCTCCTACAATGAGCAGTTCTTC. Amino acid sequence: CASTTSGRSSSYNEQFF. The full variable domain, with the rest looked up from reference TRBV18 and TRBJ2-1, is NAGVMQNPRHLVRRRGQEARLRCSPMKGHSHVYWYRQLPEEGLKFMVYLQKENIIDESGMPKERFSAEFPKEGPSILRIQQVVRGDSAAYFCASTTSGRSSSYNEQFFGPGTRLTVL.